This T cell receptor beta chain was observed in a study of T cell responses to AZD1222 COVID-19 vaccine. The CDR3 spans 13 residues. The V gene lost 8 bases and the J gene lost 5 bases, with 13 bases spanning the gap. Germline V gene lookup returns CDR1 MNHEY and CDR2 SVGAGI. A remark on this clone: Its antigen is still unknown.

Whole-study findings and limits: Clonal diversity may have been underestimated, and the donors were mostly white British, with more females than males. Sampling that yielded the repertoires occurred only after the peak T cell response.

Sequencing used immunoSEQ multiplex PCR; TCRdb keeps in-frame clones, though not all of them. Counted here are 15,000 to 20,000 clones, more than 70% occurring once; the ten biggest clones make up 14%. The sample in question was peripheral blood, obtained 28 days after the second AZD1222 dose. This TCR was sampled from an adult who received the AZD1222 COVID-19 vaccine. The chain recombines TRBV6-5 with TRBJ1-5; D is uncertain. The chain's CDR3 is CASGIGPYQPQHF. In DNA, the CDR3 is TGTGCCAGCGGTATTGGCCCCTATCAGCCCCAGCATTTT.